A single sample gave rise to the 24 T cell receptor beta chains below, sequenced in a study of shared clonotypes between healthy human individuals. Sequencing was performed with immunoSEQ multiplex PCR; in TCRdb, only in-frame clones are kept and a portion is missing. The profile shows about 2.4 million clones, roughly 93% of them singletons. The sequencing sample was made of naive CD4+ T cells from PBMCs. As to subset: CD45RA+ positively selected. The source of these receptors is a man younger than 35 in good health. Some clones in this sample may be carry-over from other donors' samples.

Note on this clone: Other DNA sequences in this sample translate to the same CDR3. The rearrangement uses TRBV28 and TRBJ1-2; no clear D. Trimming left V 2 bases short and J 3 bases short, with 4 bases between. The CDR3 loop spans 12 amino acids. Germline lookup yields CDR1 MDHEN and CDR2 SYDVKM. The DNA of the CDR3 is TGTGCCAGCAGTTTAAGGGACTATGGCTACACCTTC. This sequence encodes CASSLRDYGYTF.

The chain is built from TRBV11-1 and TRBJ2-2, with D perhaps matching TRBD1 (5 bases). CDR3 length equals 13 residues. Deletions cut 2 bases from V and 5 bases from J, with 6 bases between. CDR1 and CDR2 from the germline V gene are SGHAT and FQDESV (reference sequence). The CDR3 DNA sequence: TGTGCCAGCAGCTTAAGGGGAACCGGGGAGCTGTTTTTT. Translation: CASSLRGTGELFF. Filled out from reference TRBV11-1 and TRBJ2-2, the complete variable domain reads EAEVAQSPRYKITEKSQAVAFWCDPISGHATLYWYRQILGQGPELLVQFQDESVVDDSQLPKDRFSAERLKGVDSTLKIQPAELGDSAMYLCASSLRGTGELFFGEGSRLTVL.

The chain joins TRBV2 to TRBJ2-7; D is undetermined. V was pared by 6 bases and J by 0 bases, with 12 bases between. The CDR3 covers 14 residues. The germline V gene has CDR1 SNHLY and CDR2 FYNNEI. CDR3 sequence: CASRPRAFSYEQYF. CDR3 DNA sequence: TGTGCCAGCAGGCCTCGGGCCTTCTCCTACGAGCAGTACTTC.

Written as DNA, the CDR3 is TGTGCCAGCAGGGGGATTGACAAAAACATTCAGTACTTC. It codes for CASRGIDKNIQYF. The rearrangement joins TRBV6-5 to TRBJ2-4; D not certain. Germline V gene lookup returns CDR1 MNHEY and CDR2 SVGAGI. The CDR3 totals 13 residues. Trimming removed 6 bases from V and 3 bases from J, with 9 bases in between.

This clone came up once. The CDR3 region has the DNA TGTGCCAGCAGCAAAACCAACGGGACAGGACGTTCCTACGAGCAGTACTTC. Translation gives CASSKTNGTGRSYEQYF. The rearrangement links TRBV21-1 to TRBJ2-7; TRBD1, the table's D call, was not compared with the DNA. TRBV21-1 is given as a pseudogene. The CDR3 is 17 residues long.

The rearrangement joins TRBV7-9 to TRBJ2-1, with 8 bases that match TRBD2. The CDR3 loop spans 18 amino acids. Per the germline V gene, CDR1 is SEHNR and CDR2 is FQNEAQ (reference sequence). The V gene end was trimmed by 6 bases and the J gene end by 0 bases; junction bases not matched to a gene: 13. CDR3 residues: CASSPRSPGLDSYNEQFF. Written as DNA, the CDR3 is TGTGCCAGCAGTCCACGCAGCCCGGGACTAGACTCCTACAATGAGCAGTTCTTC.

The chain couples TRBV19 to TRBJ1-5; D is unclear. Per germline, CDR1 LNHDA and CDR2 SQIVND (reference sequence). The CDR3 sequence is 13 residues long. V gave up 0 bases and J gave up 12 bases, with 12 bases separating them. CDR3 nucleotides: TGTGCCAGTAGTATAGATGATATACGAAACCAGCATTTT. It encodes CASSIDDIRNQHF.

The rearrangement links TRBV7-2 to TRBJ2-7; D might be TRBD1 (6 bases). With 3 bases removed from V and 0 bases from J, the gap between germline ends came to 12 bases. Germline V gives CDR1 SGHTA, CDR2 FQGNSA. This CDR3 has 15 amino acids. The CDR3 DNA is TGTGCCAGCAGCTTGGGGGCAGCGCGCTCCTACGAGCAGTACTTC. Translation: CASSLGAARSYEQYF.

V usage is TRBV7-2 and J usage is TRBJ2-7; 9 nucleotides line up with TRBD2. CDR3 size: 15 residues. CDR1 is SGHTA and CDR2 is FQGNSA in the germline V gene. The V segment lost 2 bases and the J segment 2 bases; nucleotides outside the gene matches: 4. The CDR3 nucleotides read TGTGCCAGCAGCTTAAACGCGGGAGGGCCCTACGAGCAGTACTTC. Protein: CASSLNAGGPYEQYF.

This clone has more than one count but fewer than ten. Here the CDR3 reads CASSQVQDTEAFF. The CDR3 DNA reads TGTGCCAGCAGCCAAGTTCAGGACACTGAAGCTTTCTTT. The rearrangement uses TRBV4-2 and TRBJ1-1; D not certain. V shed 1 base and J shed 3 bases, with 6 bases lying between them. Germline CDR1 LGHNA, CDR2 YNFKEQ. The length of the CDR3 is 13 residues.

As DNA, the CDR3 is TGCGCCAGCAGCCAAGATTGGAGCGATCAGCCCCAGCATTTT. Translated: CASSQDWSDQPQHF. The chain joins TRBV4-3 to TRBJ1-5; D is unresolved. Germline V lookup: CDR1 LGHNA, CDR2 YSLEER. Trimming stripped 0 bases from V and 5 bases from J, with 8 bases between. There are 14 residues in the CDR3.

J is TRBJ2-7 and V is TRBV28; D perhaps matches TRBD1 (6 bases). The CDR3 loop spans 14 amino acids. Germline CDR1 reads MDHEN; CDR2 reads SYDVKM. With 3 bases removed from V and 3 bases from J, the gap between germline ends came to 12 bases. CDR3 protein: CASSFGQPHYEQYF. The DNA for the CDR3 is TGTGCCAGCAGTTTCGGACAGCCCCACTACGAGCAGTACTTC.

A single count supports this clone. This sequence joins TRBV27 and TRBJ2-7; D gene unclear. The CDR3 spans 15 residues. Germline values: CDR1 MNHEY, CDR2 SMNVEV (reference sequence). Trimming took off 2 bases at V and 4 bases at J, with 15 bases between the two ends. CDR3 amino acids: CASSLVQLGSYEQYF. CDR3 sequence (DNA): TGTGCCAGCAGTTTAGTACAACTGGGTAGTTACGAGCAGTACTTC.

This chain links TRBV28 with TRBJ2-6, with D perhaps TRBD2 (6 bases). Germline assignment: CDR1 MDHEN and CDR2 SYDVKM. The V and J ends lost 5 bases and 0 bases respectively, with 17 bases between them. The CDR3 has 18 amino acids. CDR3 region: CASSDPRGLGSGANVLTF. The CDR3 nucleotides are TGTGCCAGCAGTGACCCAAGGGGACTTGGCTCTGGGGCCAACGTCCTGACTTTC.

This rearrangement joins TRBV18 to TRBJ2-7, with D tentatively TRBD2 (7 bases). The CDR3 totals 13 residues. Between the trimmed V and J ends, which lost 8 bases and 5 bases, there was a span of 16 bases. In germline, CDR1 is KGHSH, CDR2 LQKENI. CDR3 in DNA: TGTGCCAGCGCGGAGGGGGGGGCGAACGAGCAGTACTTC. It translates to CASAEGGANEQYF.

This clone has just one count. The CDR3 sequence: CASSCSDFTDTQYF. The CDR3 region has the DNA TGTGCCAGCAGTTGCTCGGACTTCACAGATACGCAGTATTTT. The chain is built from TRBV6-6 and TRBJ2-3, with a weak D call TRBD2 (5 bases). The CDR3 totals 14 residues. Trimming stripped 4 bases from V and 2 bases from J, with 10 bases between. CDR1 is MNHNY and CDR2 is SVGAGI in the germline V gene (reference sequence).

The chain couples TRBV7-9 to TRBJ2-1; D not resolved. Germline V lookup: CDR1 SEHNR, CDR2 FQNEAQ (reference sequence). The CDR3 is 15 amino acids. V shed 5 bases and J shed 4 bases, with 15 bases lying between them. The CDR3 region has the DNA TGTGCCAGCAGCGAACCCTTCCGGTTGTACAATGAGCAGTTCTTC. Translated: CASSEPFRLYNEQFF.

This chain uses TRBV7-9 with TRBJ2-3; tentatively, D is TRBD1 or TRBD2 (6 bases each). The germline V and J ends were trimmed by 6 bases and 5 bases, with 15 bases remaining between them. The CDR3 spans 14 residues. CDR1 and CDR2 from the germline V gene are SEHNR and FQNEAQ (reference sequence). The CDR3 DNA sequence: TGTGCCAGCAGTTATACAGGGCGGGGAGATACGCAGTATTTT. Amino acids: CASSYTGRGDTQYF.

This clone has a single count. The V gene is TRBV2, the J gene TRBJ2-7, with D unclear. Between the trimmed V and J ends, which lost 4 bases and 2 bases, there was a span of 15 bases. The CDR3 has 15 amino acids. Germline V CDR1 and CDR2: SNHLY, FYNNEI. CDR3 in amino acids: CASSGYVTATYEQYF. For the CDR3, the DNA is TGTGCCAGCAGTGGGTACGTGACTGCCACCTACGAGCAGTACTTC.

The genes are TRBV28 and TRBJ2-7; D remains unclear. CDR3 size: 13 residues. CDR1 and CDR2 from the germline V gene are MDHEN and SYDVKM. V was clipped by 6 bases and J by 6 bases, with 15 bases between them. CDR3 DNA: TGTGCCAGCAGCTCGGGCCCGGGTGGCGAGCAGTACTTC. Translation: CASSSGPGGEQYF.

The chain recombines TRBV4-1 with TRBJ2-5, with TRBD2 matching 11 bases. V lost 1 base and J lost 5; bases outside the gene matches: 12. Germline V lookup: CDR1 MGHRA, CDR2 YSYEKL. The CDR3 runs 18 residues. Here the CDR3 DNA reads TGCGCCAGCAGCCAAGTTCTACTAGCGGGAGCTCCGAGGGAGACCCAGTACTTC. Protein sequence: CASSQVLLAGAPRETQYF.

This chain links TRBV5-5 with TRBJ1-5; D remains ambiguous. The ends were cut back, 4 bases at V and 3 bases at J, with 14 bases in the middle. Germline-derived CDR1 and CDR2 are SGHKS and YYEKEE (reference sequence). The CDR3 is made up of 15 amino acids. CDR3 region: CASSPHEGLNQPQHF. The CDR3 nucleotides read TGTGCCAGCAGCCCCCATGAGGGCCTCAATCAGCCCCAGCATTTT.

V usage is TRBV4-3 and J usage is TRBJ2-1; 11 nucleotides match TRBD2. Germline V gene data show CDR1 as LGHNA and CDR2 as YSLEER. After removal of 6 bases from V and 6 bases from J, the junction contained 10 bases not matched to a gene. CDR3 length equals 16 residues. The CDR3 reads CASSPIAGGPGNEQFF. CDR3 coding DNA: TGCGCCAGCAGTCCTATAGCGGGAGGGCCCGGCAATGAGCAGTTCTTC.

V and J are TRBV15 and TRBJ2-7, with D tentatively TRBD1 or TRBD2 (5 bases each). Looked up from germline, CDR1 is LNHNV and CDR2 is YYDKDF (reference sequence). Trimming took 3 bases from V and 2 from J, leaving 8 bases between them. The CDR3 totals 13 residues. CDR3 region: CATSRRGAYEQYF. CDR3 nucleotides: TGTGCCACCAGCAGGAGAGGGGCCTACGAGCAGTACTTC.